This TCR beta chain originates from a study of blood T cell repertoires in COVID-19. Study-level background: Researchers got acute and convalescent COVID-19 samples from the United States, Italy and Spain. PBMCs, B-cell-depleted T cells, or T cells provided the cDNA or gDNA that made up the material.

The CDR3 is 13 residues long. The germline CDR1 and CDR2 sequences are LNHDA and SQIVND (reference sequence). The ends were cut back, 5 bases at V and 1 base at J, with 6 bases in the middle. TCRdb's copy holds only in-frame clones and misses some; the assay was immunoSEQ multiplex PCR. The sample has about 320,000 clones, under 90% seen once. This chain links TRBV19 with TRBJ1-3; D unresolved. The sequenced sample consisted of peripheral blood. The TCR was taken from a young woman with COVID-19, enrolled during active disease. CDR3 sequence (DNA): TGTGCCAGTAGTGTGACTTCTGGAAACACCATATATTTT. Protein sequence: CASSVTSGNTIYF.